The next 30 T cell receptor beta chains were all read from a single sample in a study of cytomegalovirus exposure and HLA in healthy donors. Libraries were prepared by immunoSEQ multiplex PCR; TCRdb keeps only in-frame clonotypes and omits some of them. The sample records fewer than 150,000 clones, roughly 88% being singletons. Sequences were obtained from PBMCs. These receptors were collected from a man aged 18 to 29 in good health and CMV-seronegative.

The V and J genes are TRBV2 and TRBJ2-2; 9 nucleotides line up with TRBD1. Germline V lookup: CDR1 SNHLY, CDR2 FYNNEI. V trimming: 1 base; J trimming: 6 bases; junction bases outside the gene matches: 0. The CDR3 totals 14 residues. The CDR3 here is CASSEGTGAGELFF. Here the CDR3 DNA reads TGTGCCAGCAGTGAAGGGACAGGGGCCGGGGAGCTGTTTTTT.

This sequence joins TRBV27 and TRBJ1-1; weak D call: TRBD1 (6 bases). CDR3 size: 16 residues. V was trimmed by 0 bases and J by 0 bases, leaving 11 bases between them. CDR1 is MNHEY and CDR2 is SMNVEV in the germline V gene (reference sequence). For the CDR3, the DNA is TGTGCCAGCAGTTTATCCGGGACATTCATGAACACTGAAGCTTTCTTT. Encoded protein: CASSLSGTFMNTEAFF.

The CDR3, as DNA: TGTGCCAGCAGCGTAGCCTCCATGTGGCTAGCGGGCAATGAGCAGTTCTTC. Translating gives CASSVASMWLAGNEQFF. V gene TRBV9 combines with J gene TRBJ2-1; 8 positions match TRBD2. Germline V gene sequence: CDR1 SGDLS, CDR2 YYNGEE. V lost 0 bases to trimming and J lost 6 bases; unmatched junction nucleotides: 11. CDR3 length equals 17 residues.

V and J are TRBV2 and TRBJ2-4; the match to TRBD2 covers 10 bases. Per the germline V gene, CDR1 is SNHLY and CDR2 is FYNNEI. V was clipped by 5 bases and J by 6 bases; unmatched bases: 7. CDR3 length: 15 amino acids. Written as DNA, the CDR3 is TGTGCCAGCAGTCCTCGGGCTAGCGGGGGAAACATTCAGTACTTC. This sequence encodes CASSPRASGGNIQYF. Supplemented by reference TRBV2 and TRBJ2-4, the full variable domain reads EPEVTQTPSHQVTQMGQEVILRCVPISNHLYFYWYRQILGQKVEFLVSFYNNEISEKSEIFDDQFSVERPDGSNFTLKIRSTKLEDSAMYFCASSPRASGGNIQYFGAGTRLSVL.

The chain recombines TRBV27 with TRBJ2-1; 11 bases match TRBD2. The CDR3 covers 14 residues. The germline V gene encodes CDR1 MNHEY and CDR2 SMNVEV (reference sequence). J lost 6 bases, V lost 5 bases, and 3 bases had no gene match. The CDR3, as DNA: TGTGCCAGCAGTCCTACTAGCGGGAGCAATGAGCAGTTCTTC. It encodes CASSPTSGSNEQFF.

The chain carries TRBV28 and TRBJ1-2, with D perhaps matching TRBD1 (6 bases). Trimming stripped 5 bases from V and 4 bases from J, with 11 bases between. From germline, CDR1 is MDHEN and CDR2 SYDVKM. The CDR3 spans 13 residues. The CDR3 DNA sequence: TGTGCCAGCAGTCCTGCGGACAGCTATGGCTACACCTTC. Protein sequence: CASSPADSYGYTF.

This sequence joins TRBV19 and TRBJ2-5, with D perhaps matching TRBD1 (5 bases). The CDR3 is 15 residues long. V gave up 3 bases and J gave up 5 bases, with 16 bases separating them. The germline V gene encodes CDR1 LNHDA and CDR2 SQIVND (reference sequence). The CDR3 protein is CASSIRTPKGETQYF. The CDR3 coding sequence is TGTGCCAGTAGTATTAGAACACCGAAGGGGGAGACCCAGTACTTC.

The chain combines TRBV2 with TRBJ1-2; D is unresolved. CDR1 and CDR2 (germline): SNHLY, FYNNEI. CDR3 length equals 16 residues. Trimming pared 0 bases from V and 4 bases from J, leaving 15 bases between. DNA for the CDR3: TGTGCCAGCAGTGAAGCGCTTCCTTTCTTGAGCTATGGCTACACCTTC. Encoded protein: CASSEALPFLSYGYTF.

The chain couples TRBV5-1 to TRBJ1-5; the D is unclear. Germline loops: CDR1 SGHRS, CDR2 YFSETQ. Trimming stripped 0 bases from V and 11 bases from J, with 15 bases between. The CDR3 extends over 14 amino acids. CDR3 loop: CASSLAPGHEAQHF. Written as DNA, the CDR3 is TGCGCCAGCAGCTTGGCACCAGGCCATGAAGCCCAGCATTTT. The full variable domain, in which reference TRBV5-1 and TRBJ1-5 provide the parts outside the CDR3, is KAGVTQTPRYLIKTRGQQVTLSCSPISGHRSVSWYQQTPGQGLQFLFEYFSETQRNKGNFPGRFSGRQFSNSRSEMNVSTLELGDSALYLCASSLAPGHEAQHFGDGTRLSIL.

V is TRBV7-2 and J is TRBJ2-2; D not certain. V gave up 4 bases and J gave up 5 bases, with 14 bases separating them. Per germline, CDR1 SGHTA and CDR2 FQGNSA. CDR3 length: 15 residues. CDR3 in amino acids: CASSSLSRGTGELFF. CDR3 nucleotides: TGTGCCAGCAGCTCACTCTCTCGCGGAACCGGGGAGCTGTTTTTT.

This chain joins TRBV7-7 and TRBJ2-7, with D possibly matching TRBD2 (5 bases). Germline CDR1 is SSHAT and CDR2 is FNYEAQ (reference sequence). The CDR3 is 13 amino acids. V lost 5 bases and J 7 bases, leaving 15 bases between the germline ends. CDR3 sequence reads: CASSPRTSGEQYF. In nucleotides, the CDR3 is TGTGCCAGCAGCCCCAGAACATCGGGGGAGCAGTACTTC. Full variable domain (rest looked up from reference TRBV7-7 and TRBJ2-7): GAGVSQSPRYKVTKRGQDVTLRCDPISSHATLYWYQQALGQGPEFLTYFNYEAQPDKSGLPSDRFSAERPEGSISTLTIQRTEQRDSAMYRCASSPRTSGEQYFGPGTRLTVT.

CDR3 nucleotides: TGTGCCAGCAGCTCACCCGGGACTTACTACGAGCAGTACTTC. The encoded protein is CASSSPGTYYEQYF. This sequence joins TRBV7-2 and TRBJ2-7; D may be TRBD2 (6 bases). Trimming removed 4 bases from V and 3 bases from J, with 13 bases in between. Per the germline V gene, CDR1 is SGHTA and CDR2 is FQGNSA. The CDR3 totals 14 residues.

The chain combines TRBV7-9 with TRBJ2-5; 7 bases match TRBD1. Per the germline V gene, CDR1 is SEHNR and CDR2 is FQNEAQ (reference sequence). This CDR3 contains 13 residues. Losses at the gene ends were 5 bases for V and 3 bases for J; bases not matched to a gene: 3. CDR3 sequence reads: CASSGTEKETQYF. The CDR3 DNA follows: TGTGCCAGCAGCGGGACAGAAAAAGAGACCCAGTACTTC.

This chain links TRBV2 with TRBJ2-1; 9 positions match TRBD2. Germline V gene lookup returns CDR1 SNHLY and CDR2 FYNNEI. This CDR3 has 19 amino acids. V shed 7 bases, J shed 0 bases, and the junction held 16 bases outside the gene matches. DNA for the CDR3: TGTGCCAGCACCTGGCCGACAGCGGGGGGCCTTAGCTCCTACAATGAGCAGTTCTTC. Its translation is CASTWPTAGGLSSYNEQFF.

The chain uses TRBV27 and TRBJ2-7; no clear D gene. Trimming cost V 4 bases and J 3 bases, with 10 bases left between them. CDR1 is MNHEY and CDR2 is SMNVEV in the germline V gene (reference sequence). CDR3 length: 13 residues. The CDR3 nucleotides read TGTGCCAGCAGTTCCGAGATGCACTACGAGCAGTACTTC. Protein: CASSSEMHYEQYF.

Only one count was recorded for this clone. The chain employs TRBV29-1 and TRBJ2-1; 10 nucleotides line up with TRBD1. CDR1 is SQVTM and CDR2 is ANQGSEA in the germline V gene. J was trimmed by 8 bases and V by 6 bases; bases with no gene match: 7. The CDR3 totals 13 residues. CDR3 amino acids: CSVGQGPADEQFF. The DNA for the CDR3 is TGCAGCGTGGGACAGGGGCCGGCGGATGAGCAGTTCTTC.

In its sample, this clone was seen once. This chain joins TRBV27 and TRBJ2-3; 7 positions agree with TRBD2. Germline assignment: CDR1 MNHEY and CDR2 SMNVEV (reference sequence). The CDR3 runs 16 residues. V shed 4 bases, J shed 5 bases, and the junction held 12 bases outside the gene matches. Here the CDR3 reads CASSSPPFLAEDTQYF. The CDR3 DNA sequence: TGTGCCAGCAGTTCCCCACCATTTCTAGCGGAAGATACGCAGTATTTT.

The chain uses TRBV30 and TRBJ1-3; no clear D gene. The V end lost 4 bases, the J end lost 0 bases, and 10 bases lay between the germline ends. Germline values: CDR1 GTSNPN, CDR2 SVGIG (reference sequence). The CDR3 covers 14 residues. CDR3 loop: CAWTLEPSGNTIYF. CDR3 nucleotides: TGTGCCTGGACCCTCGAGCCCTCTGGAAACACCATATATTTT. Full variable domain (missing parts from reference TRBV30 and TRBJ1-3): SQTIHQWPATLVQPVGSPLSLECTVEGTSNPNLYWYRQAAGRGLQLLFYSVGIGQISSEVPQNLSASRPQDRQFILSSKKLLLSDSGFYLCAWTLEPSGNTIYFGEGSWLTVV.

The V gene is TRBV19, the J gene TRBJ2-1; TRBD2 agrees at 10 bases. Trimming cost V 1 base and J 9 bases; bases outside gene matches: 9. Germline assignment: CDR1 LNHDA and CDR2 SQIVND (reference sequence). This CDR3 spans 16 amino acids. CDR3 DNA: TGTGCCAGTAGTATAGGGCCGGCTAGCGGGAGCAGTGAGCAGTTCTTC. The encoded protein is CASSIGPASGSSEQFF.

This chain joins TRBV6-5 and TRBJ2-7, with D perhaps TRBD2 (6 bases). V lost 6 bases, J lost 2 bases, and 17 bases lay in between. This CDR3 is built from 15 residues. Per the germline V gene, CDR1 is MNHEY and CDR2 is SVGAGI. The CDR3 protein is CASRPGSGVTYEQYF. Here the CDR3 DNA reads TGTGCCAGCAGGCCCGGGTCGGGGGTCACCTACGAGCAGTACTTC.

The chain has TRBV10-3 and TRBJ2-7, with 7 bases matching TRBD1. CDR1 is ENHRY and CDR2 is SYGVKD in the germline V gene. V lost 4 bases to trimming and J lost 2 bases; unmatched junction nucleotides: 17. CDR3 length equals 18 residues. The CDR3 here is CAISGVRSGDSVPYEQYF. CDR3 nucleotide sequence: TGTGCCATCAGTGGGGTGAGGTCCGGGGACAGCGTTCCCTACGAGCAGTACTTC.

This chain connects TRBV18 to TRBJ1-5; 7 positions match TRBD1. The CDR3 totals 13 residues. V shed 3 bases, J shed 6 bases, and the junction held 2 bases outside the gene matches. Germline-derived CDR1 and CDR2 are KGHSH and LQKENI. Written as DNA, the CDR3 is TGTGCCAGCTCACCGACAGGGCGTCAGCCCCAGCATTTT. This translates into CASSPTGRQPQHF.

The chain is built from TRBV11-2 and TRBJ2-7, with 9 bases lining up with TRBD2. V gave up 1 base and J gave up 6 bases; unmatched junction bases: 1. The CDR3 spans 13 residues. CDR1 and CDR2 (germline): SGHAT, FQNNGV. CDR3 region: CASSLVLAGEQYF. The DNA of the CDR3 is TGTGCCAGCAGCTTAGTACTAGCGGGCGAGCAGTACTTC.

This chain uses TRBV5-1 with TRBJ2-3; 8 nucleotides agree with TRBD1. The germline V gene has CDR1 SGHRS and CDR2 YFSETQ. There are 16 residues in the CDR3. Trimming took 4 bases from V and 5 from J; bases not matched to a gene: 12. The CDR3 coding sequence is TGCGCCAGCAGCCCCCGGGCGGGACAGGACAGAGATACGCAGTATTTT. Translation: CASSPRAGQDRDTQYF.

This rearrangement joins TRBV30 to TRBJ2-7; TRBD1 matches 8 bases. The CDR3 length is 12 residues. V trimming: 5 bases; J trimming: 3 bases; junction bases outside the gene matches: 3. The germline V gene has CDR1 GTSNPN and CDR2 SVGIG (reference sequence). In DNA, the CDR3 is TGTGCCTGGGCCGGGACAGGCTACGAGCAGTACTTC. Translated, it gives CAWAGTGYEQYF. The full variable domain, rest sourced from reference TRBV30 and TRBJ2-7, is SQTIHQWPATLVQPVGSPLSLECTVEGTSNPNLYWYRQAAGRGLQLLFYSVGIGQISSEVPQNLSASRPQDRQFILSSKKLLLSDSGFYLCAWAGTGYEQYFGPGTRLTVT.

The CDR3 region is CASSRTGWNEKLFF. CDR3 bases: TGTGCCAGCAGCCGTACAGGGTGGAATGAAAAACTGTTTTTT. The V gene is TRBV7-9, the J gene TRBJ1-4, with a possible D match to TRBD1 (6 bases). Germline values: CDR1 SEHNR, CDR2 FQNEAQ (reference sequence). V lost 5 bases to trimming and J lost 5 bases, with 12 bases between them. The CDR3 contains 14 residues.

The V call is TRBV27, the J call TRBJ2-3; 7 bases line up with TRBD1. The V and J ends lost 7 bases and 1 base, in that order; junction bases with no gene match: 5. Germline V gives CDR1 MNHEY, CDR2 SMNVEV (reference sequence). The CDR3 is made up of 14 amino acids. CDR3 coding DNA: TGTGCCAGCAAAAGAGGGGGCGGCACAGATACGCAGTATTTT. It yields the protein CASKRGGGTDTQYF.

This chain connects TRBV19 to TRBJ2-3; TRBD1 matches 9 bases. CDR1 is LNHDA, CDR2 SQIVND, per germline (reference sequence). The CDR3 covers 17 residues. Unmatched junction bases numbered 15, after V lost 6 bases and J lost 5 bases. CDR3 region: CASRRRAGQGSGDTQYF. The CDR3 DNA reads TGTGCCAGTAGGAGACGCGCCGGACAGGGGTCCGGAGATACGCAGTATTTT.

The CDR3 region is CASSLDTRGRNEQFF. CDR3 coding DNA: TGTGCCAGCAGCTTGGATACGCGGGGCCGCAATGAGCAGTTCTTC. The chain is built from TRBV5-4 and TRBJ2-1; D possibly corresponds to TRBD2 (6 bases). Germline V gene lookup returns CDR1 SGHNT and CDR2 YYREEE (reference sequence). V lost 0 bases and J 6 bases, leaving 13 bases between the germline ends. This CDR3 comprises 15 residues.

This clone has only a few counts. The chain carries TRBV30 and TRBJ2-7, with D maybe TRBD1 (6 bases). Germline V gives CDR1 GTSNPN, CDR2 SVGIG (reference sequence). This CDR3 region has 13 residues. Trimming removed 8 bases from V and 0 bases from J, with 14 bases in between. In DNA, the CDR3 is TGTGCCGGTGACAGGTCTAGCTCCTACGAGCAGTACTTC. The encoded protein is CAGDRSSSYEQYF.